The entry below gives a single TCR beta chain sequence along with its context. The sample originates from a study of blood T cell repertoires in COVID-19. Only in-frame clones appear in the TCRdb table, and some are missing; sequencing was by immunoSEQ multiplex PCR. The table shows about 61,000 clones, with about 90% occurring only once. The sample comprised peripheral blood. The TCR comes from a woman in her forties or fifties with active or convalescent COVID-19.

In nucleotides, the CDR3 is TGTGCCAGCAGCTTAGCTTGGTCTAGCGGGCTGTACAATGAGCAGTTCTTC. Translated, it gives CASSLAWSSGLYNEQFF. This chain uses TRBV7-8 with TRBJ2-1, with 8 bases that match TRBD2. This CDR3 is 17 amino acids long. J gave up 4 bases and V 0 bases, and 8 bases lay outside the gene matches. Germline V gene lookup returns CDR1 SGHVS and CDR2 FQNEAQ.